A selection of T cell receptor beta chains follows, all from one sample in a study of blood T cell repertoires in COVID-19. Generated by immunoSEQ multiplex PCR, the TCRdb table keeps only in-frame clones and is missing some. This sample yields 150,000 to 200,000 clones, of which approximately 85% are seen a single time; less than 9% belongs to the top ten. Sequenced material: peripheral blood. The receptors stem from a woman in her sixties or seventies with acute or convalescent COVID-19. Each CDR3 is given with its conserved first and last residue. Fields, in order: CDR3 DNA, CDR3 protein, clone size, J gene, D gene, V gene. D genes are given only for firm matches. Some rows have no size entry. The others give once, few or many, or a class for an expanded clone.

cdr3_nt: TGTGCCACCAGTGACCCAATGCTAAAGTCGGCAGAGACTGCAACTAATGAAAAACTGTTTTTT
cdr3_aa: CATSDPMLKSAETATNEKLFF
clone_size: once
j_call: TRBJ1-4
d_call: -
v_call: TRBV24-1

cdr3_nt: TGTGCCGAAGCAATGGGAGAGAACACTGAAGCTTTCTTT
cdr3_aa: CAEAMGENTEAFF
clone_size: -
j_call: TRBJ1-1
d_call: -
v_call: TRBV2

cdr3_nt: TGTGCCAGCAGTGGTTTTCTAGCGGGAGAGAACAATGAGCAGTTCTTC
cdr3_aa: CASSGFLAGENNEQFF
clone_size: -
j_call: TRBJ2-1
d_call: TRBD2
v_call: TRBV2

cdr3_nt: TGTGCCAGCAGCTCTCCGACAGGGAGCACAGATACGCAGTATTTT
cdr3_aa: CASSSPTGSTDTQYF
clone_size: -
j_call: TRBJ2-3
d_call: TRBD1
v_call: TRBV7-9

cdr3_nt: TGTGCCTGGGTACTAGCGGGAGCTCCAGATACGCAGTATTTT
cdr3_aa: CAWVLAGAPDTQYF
clone_size: -
j_call: TRBJ2-3
d_call: TRBD2
v_call: TRBV30

cdr3_nt: TGCGCCAGCAGATCAGCAGGGATCACAGATACGCAGTATTTT
cdr3_aa: CASRSAGITDTQYF
clone_size: -
j_call: TRBJ2-3
d_call: -
v_call: TRBV5-1

cdr3_nt: TGCGCCAGCAGTCCGGGACAGGGGAATTCACCCCTCCACTTT
cdr3_aa: CASSPGQGNSPLHF
clone_size: -
j_call: TRBJ1-6
d_call: TRBD1
v_call: TRBV10-2

cdr3_nt: TGTGCTAGTGGTCCCCCGGGACAGGGCACAGATACGCAGTATTTT
cdr3_aa: CASGPPGQGTDTQYF
clone_size: once
j_call: TRBJ2-3
d_call: TRBD1
v_call: TRBV12-5

cdr3_nt: TGTGCCAGCAGCCCGAGGACAGGGATGAACACTGAAGCTTTCTTT
cdr3_aa: CASSPRTGMNTEAFF
clone_size: -
j_call: TRBJ1-1
d_call: TRBD1
v_call: TRBV5-5

cdr3_nt: TGTGCCAGCAGCGGGACTAGCGGGAGTATAAGGGCAGATACGCAGTATTTT
cdr3_aa: CASSGTSGSIRADTQYF
clone_size: once
j_call: TRBJ2-3
d_call: TRBD2
v_call: TRBV5-5

cdr3_nt: TGTGCCAGCAGACTACAGGACCTTAACTATGGCTACACCTTC
cdr3_aa: CASRLQDLNYGYTF
clone_size: -
j_call: TRBJ1-2
d_call: -
v_call: TRBV2

cdr3_nt: TGCGCCAGCAGCCTCCTAGGCGGTAACTCCTACGAGCAGTACTTC
cdr3_aa: CASSLLGGNSYEQYF
clone_size: -
j_call: TRBJ2-7
d_call: -
v_call: TRBV5-1

cdr3_nt: TGTGCCAGCAGCTCGGACCCTCAGGGGCAAGCTTTCTTT
cdr3_aa: CASSSDPQGQAFF
clone_size: -
j_call: TRBJ1-1
d_call: -
v_call: TRBV3-1/TRBV3-2

cdr3_nt: TGTGCCACCAGCAGATTGGGAACGGGAGCTGGGGAGACCCAGTACTTC
cdr3_aa: CATSRLGTGAGETQYF
clone_size: -
j_call: TRBJ2-5
d_call: -
v_call: TRBV15

cdr3_nt: TGTGCCAGCAGCCAACGCCCCCCGTTGTTGCCCGCAGGTACGCAGTATTTT
cdr3_aa: CASSQRPPLLPAGTQYF
clone_size: -
j_call: TRBJ2-3
d_call: -
v_call: TRBV3-1/TRBV3-2

cdr3_nt: TGTGCCAGCAGGGACGGACTAGCGGGAGTAAGGTACGAGCAGTACTTC
cdr3_aa: CASRDGLAGVRYEQYF
clone_size: few
j_call: TRBJ2-7
d_call: TRBD2
v_call: TRBV28

cdr3_nt: TGTGCCAGCTCACCATTTCGGAGCTCTGGGGCCAACGTCCTGACTTTC
cdr3_aa: CASSPFRSSGANVLTF
clone_size: -
j_call: TRBJ2-6
d_call: -
v_call: TRBV18

cdr3_nt: TGCAGCGTTCTAGCAGCGGAGGGGAGAAATACGCAGTATTTT
cdr3_aa: CSVLAAEGRNTQYF
clone_size: -
j_call: TRBJ2-3
d_call: -
v_call: TRBV29-1

cdr3_nt: TGTGCCAGCAGTTATACAGGGGGCCTTTCCACTGAAGCTTTCTTT
cdr3_aa: CASSYTGGLSTEAFF
clone_size: once
j_call: TRBJ1-1
d_call: TRBD1
v_call: TRBV25-1

cdr3_nt: TGTGCCAGCAGTTTCATGCAGGGAGAAGCTTTCTTT
cdr3_aa: CASSFMQGEAFF
clone_size: -
j_call: TRBJ1-1
d_call: -
v_call: TRBV6-5

cdr3_nt: TGTGCCATCAGTGAGCTGGTGGCCCGCAACTATGGCTACACCTTC
cdr3_aa: CAISELVARNYGYTF
clone_size: -
j_call: TRBJ1-2
d_call: -
v_call: TRBV10-3

cdr3_nt: TGTGCCATCAGTGCGACAGACACTGAAGCTTTCTTT
cdr3_aa: CAISATDTEAFF
clone_size: -
j_call: TRBJ1-1
d_call: -
v_call: TRBV10-3

cdr3_nt: TGTGCCAGCAGCCCCGGGGGGGCATCCTACGAGCAGTACTTC
cdr3_aa: CASSPGGASYEQYF
clone_size: -
j_call: TRBJ2-7
d_call: TRBD2
v_call: TRBV9

cdr3_nt: TGCGCCAGCCTAAGAGCGTCAGGGACTAGCCACAGGGTCGCCTACGAGCAGTACTTC
cdr3_aa: CASLRASGTSHRVAYEQYF
clone_size: -
j_call: TRBJ2-7
d_call: TRBD2
v_call: TRBV23-1

cdr3_nt: TGTGCCACCAGCAGAGATACCGGGGAGACCCAGTACTTC
cdr3_aa: CATSRDTGETQYF
clone_size: -
j_call: TRBJ2-5
d_call: -
v_call: TRBV15

cdr3_nt: TGTGCCAGCAGCTTGTGGACAGCCGGGGCCGGGGAGCTGTTTTTT
cdr3_aa: CASSLWTAGAGELFF
clone_size: -
j_call: TRBJ2-2
d_call: -
v_call: TRBV7-9

cdr3_nt: TGTGCCAGCAGCTTAGACCTAGAGTTAAACTATGGCTACACCTTC
cdr3_aa: CASSLDLELNYGYTF
clone_size: few
j_call: TRBJ1-2
d_call: -
v_call: TRBV7-9

cdr3_nt: TGTGCCAGCAGTTTCGACAGGGGGTATAAGGCTTTCTTT
cdr3_aa: CASSFDRGYKAFF
clone_size: -
j_call: TRBJ1-1
d_call: TRBD1
v_call: TRBV5-6

cdr3_nt: TGCAGCGTGGGACAGACTAACACCGGGGAGCTGTTTTTT
cdr3_aa: CSVGQTNTGELFF
clone_size: -
j_call: TRBJ2-2
d_call: TRBD1
v_call: TRBV29-1

cdr3_nt: TGTGCCAGCAGCCCCAGGCGGGGATCGGTCACCGGGGAGCTGTTTTTT
cdr3_aa: CASSPRRGSVTGELFF
clone_size: -
j_call: TRBJ2-2
d_call: -
v_call: TRBV5-4

cdr3_nt: TGTGCCAGCAGCTTGGTCCAAGCTAATTATGGCTACACCTTC
cdr3_aa: CASSLVQANYGYTF
clone_size: -
j_call: TRBJ1-2
d_call: -
v_call: TRBV7-9

cdr3_nt: TGTGCCAGCAGTCCCCGACAGGGGATGGGCACAGATACGCAGTATTTT
cdr3_aa: CASSPRQGMGTDTQYF
clone_size: -
j_call: TRBJ2-3
d_call: TRBD1
v_call: TRBV2

cdr3_nt: TGCGCCAGCAGCCGGGAGGGTGACTATGGCTACACCTTC
cdr3_aa: CASSREGDYGYTF
clone_size: -
j_call: TRBJ1-2
d_call: -
v_call: TRBV5-1

cdr3_nt: TGTGCCAGCAGTGGAATTACCATCGGGTCCCCCTATGGCTACACCTTC
cdr3_aa: CASSGITIGSPYGYTF
clone_size: -
j_call: TRBJ1-2
d_call: -
v_call: TRBV6-1

cdr3_nt: TGTGCCAGTAGTATAGCCCGTGGACAGGGTGAAGGGACTGAAGCTTTCTTT
cdr3_aa: CASSIARGQGEGTEAFF
clone_size: -
j_call: TRBJ1-1
d_call: TRBD1
v_call: TRBV19

cdr3_nt: TGTGCCAGCTCACCACCCGGAGTAGCGGGAGTAACCCAGTACTTC
cdr3_aa: CASSPPGVAGVTQYF
clone_size: -
j_call: TRBJ2-5
d_call: TRBD2
v_call: TRBV18

cdr3_nt: TGTGCCACCGCCAGTACAGGGGAGTACAATGAGCAGTTCTTC
cdr3_aa: CATASTGEYNEQFF
clone_size: -
j_call: TRBJ2-1
d_call: TRBD1
v_call: TRBV24-1

cdr3_nt: TGTGCCAGCGGGGAGACTCTCTCCTACAATGAGCAGTTCTTC
cdr3_aa: CASGETLSYNEQFF
clone_size: -
j_call: TRBJ2-1
d_call: -
v_call: TRBV3-1/TRBV3-2

cdr3_nt: TGTGCCAGCAGCCCCCGGGACATGAGACCTGAAGCTTTCTTT
cdr3_aa: CASSPRDMRPEAFF
clone_size: -
j_call: TRBJ1-1
d_call: -
v_call: TRBV3-1/TRBV3-2

cdr3_nt: TGTGCCAGCAGCTTGGGACAGGGCCCCAATCAGCCCCAGCATTTT
cdr3_aa: CASSLGQGPNQPQHF
clone_size: -
j_call: TRBJ1-5
d_call: TRBD1
v_call: TRBV11-2

cdr3_nt: TGTGCCAGCAGTTTAACAAGTCGACAGGGTTTCTACAATGAGCAGTTCTTC
cdr3_aa: CASSLTSRQGFYNEQFF
clone_size: -
j_call: TRBJ2-1
d_call: TRBD1
v_call: TRBV27